A selection of T cell receptor beta chains follows, all from one sample in a study of T-cell reconstitution after alpha-beta-depleted transplantation in children. TCRdb re-derived calls from the PCR reads in MiXCR, one entry per CDR3 protein. The table shows 200,000 to 250,000 distinct CDR3 sequences, with approximately 11% occurring only once. The input for sequencing was PBMCs, taken before TCRalphabeta/CD19-depleted stem cell transplant. These receptors were collected from a child younger than two with acute myeloid leukemia, due to receive a stem cell transplant. CDR3s include the opening cysteine and the closing phenylalanine or tryptophan.

J gene | V gene | CDR3 protein
TRBJ2-6 | TRBV20-1 | CSAGELAGGLSGANVLTF
TRBJ1-5 | TRBV20-1 | CSARDSRGNQPQHF
TRBJ2-2 | TRBV5-1 | CASSGDSTNTGELFF
TRBJ1-1 | TRBV20-1 | CSAPDSDTEAFF
TRBJ1-1 | TRBV7-8 | CASSLGGVSTEAFF
TRBJ2-1 | TRBV20-1 | CSARLSDRVDEQFF
TRBJ2-5 | TRBV20-1 | CSAGRGSRLQETQYF
TRBJ2-3 | TRBV28 | CASSLPAGITDTQYF
TRBJ2-1 | TRBV28 | CASSPLRGSSYNEQFF
TRBJ2-1 | TRBV5-6 | CASSPGFDYEQFF
TRBJ2-7 | TRBV3-1 | CASSQGFAGSYEQYF